These 25 T cell receptor beta chains were sequenced from one sample in a study of T-cell memory formation after mild COVID-19. One entry per CDR3 protein, called by TCRdb with MiXCR from the 5' RACE reads. The data show about 140,000 distinct CDR3 sequences, 25% seen once. The sample was PBMCs or a T cell subset sorted from them (not recorded which). Every receptor here comes from an adult woman who had mild COVID-19 (a few samples of this study predate the infection). Cell type and time point are not known.

This chain's CDR3 is CASSAVGGGSTDTQYF. CDR3 bases: TGTGCCAGCAGCGCCGTGGGCGGGGGGAGCACAGATACGCAGTATTTT. The genes are TRBV9 and TRBJ2-3; 8 nucleotides agree with TRBD2. This CDR3 is built from 16 residues. J gave up 0 bases and V 3 bases, and 6 bases lay outside the gene matches. Germline V gene lookup returns CDR1 SGDLS and CDR2 YYNGEE.

This clonotype has only a few counts. The V gene is TRBV4-1, the J gene TRBJ2-7, with D maybe TRBD2 (6 bases). The CDR3 spans 15 residues. CDR1 and CDR2 from the germline V gene are MGHRA and YSYEKL. The ends were cut back, 1 base at V and 5 bases at J, with 15 bases in the middle. In nucleotides, the CDR3 is TGCGCCAGCAGCCAAGGTGGAGGGGCGTTCAACGAGCAGTACTTC. It specifies CASSQGGGAFNEQYF.

The genes are TRBV7-9 and TRBJ1-3; D not resolved. The V gene's germline CDR1 is SEHNR and CDR2 FQNEAQ (reference sequence). The CDR3 totals 13 residues. V gave up 2 bases and J gave up 8 bases, with 10 bases separating them. CDR3 in DNA: TGTGCCAGCAGCTTACGTGGGTTAGACACCATATATTTT. As protein: CASSLRGLDTIYF. Variable domain in full (rest from reference TRBV7-9 and TRBJ1-3): DTGVSQNPRHKITKRGQNVTFRCDPISEHNRLYWYRQTLGQGPEFLTYFQNEAQLEKSRLLSDRFSAERPKGSFSTLEIQRTEQGDSAMYLCASSLRGLDTIYFGEGSWLTVV.

The chain has TRBV4-1 and TRBJ2-5; no firm D call. V shed 4 bases and J shed 0 bases, with 12 bases lying between them. The germline V gene encodes CDR1 MGHRA and CDR2 YSYEKL. This CDR3 region has 15 residues. The CDR3 coding sequence is TGCGCCAGCAGCCCCTTGGTGGGGTACCAAGAGACCCAGTACTTC. As protein: CASSPLVGYQETQYF.

V usage is TRBV11-2 and J usage is TRBJ2-1, with D hard to call. Germline V CDR1 and CDR2: SGHAT, FQNNGV. Deletions cut 4 bases from V and 0 bases from J, with 13 bases between. The length of the CDR3 is 16 residues. The CDR3 region has the DNA TGTGCCAGCAGCTGGATGATGGAATCCTCCTACAATGAGCAGTTCTTC. Its protein is CASSWMMESSYNEQFF.

This clonotype was found a few times. This chain connects TRBV11-2 to TRBJ2-5; 10 positions match TRBD2. The CDR3 totals 19 residues. V dropped 1 base and J dropped 2; count of bases not matched to a gene: 13. The V gene's germline CDR1 is SGHAT and CDR2 FQNNGV. CDR3 protein: CASSLGGASGRKDQETQYF. Here the CDR3 DNA reads TGTGCCAGCAGCTTAGGGGGGGCTAGCGGGAGAAAGGATCAAGAGACCCAGTACTTC.

This clonotype was seen a handful of times. The chain couples TRBV14 to TRBJ1-1, with a possible D match to TRBD1 (6 bases). The CDR3 contains 14 residues. The germline V gene encodes CDR1 SGHDN and CDR2 FVKESK. V was cut by 0 bases and J by 5 bases, with 10 bases left in between. For the CDR3, the DNA is TGTGCCAGCAGCCAAGATGAGGGGGGGACTGAAGCTTTCTTT. Amino acids: CASSQDEGGTEAFF. Complete variable domain (other parts from reference TRBV14 and TRBJ1-1): EAGVTQFPSHSVIEKGQTVTLRCDPISGHDNLYWYRRVMGKEIKFLLHFVKESKQDESGMPNNRFLAERTGGTYSTLKVQPAELEDSGVYFCASSQDEGGTEAFFGQGTRLTVV.

This clonotype showed up just a few times. V gene TRBV29-1 combines with J gene TRBJ2-1; TRBD1 matches at 8 bases. Germline CDR1 and CDR2: SQVTM and ANQGSEA. This CDR3 is 17 amino acids long. Trimming removed 3 bases from V and 0 bases from J; junction bases left unmatched: 10. This CDR3 is CSVEEQGARRSYNEQFF. The DNA for the CDR3 is TGCAGCGTTGAGGAGCAGGGGGCGCGTCGCTCCTACAATGAGCAGTTCTTC.

V is TRBV19 and J is TRBJ2-1; D might be TRBD2 (7 bases). CDR3 length equals 13 residues. V dropped 10 bases and J dropped 7 bases, with 17 bases sitting between them. Germline-derived CDR1 and CDR2 are LNHDA and SQIVND (reference sequence). CDR3 sequence reads: CAIGGGQSNEQFF. CDR3 nucleotide sequence: TGTGCCATAGGGGGGGGCCAGTCGAATGAGCAGTTCTTC. The full variable domain, in which reference TRBV19 and TRBJ2-1 provide the parts outside the CDR3, is DGGITQSPKYLFRKEGQNVTLSCEQNLNHDAMYWYRQDPGQGLRLIYYSQIVNDFQKGDIAEGYSVSREKKESFPLTVTSAQKNPTAFYLCAIGGGQSNEQFFGPGTRLTVL.

In DNA, the CDR3 is TGTGCCACCAGTGATTACCACAATGAGCAGTTCTTC. Its translation: CATSDYHNEQFF. The V call is TRBV24-1, the J call TRBJ2-1; unclear D gene. Germline V CDR1 and CDR2: KGHDR, SFDVKD. V was clipped by 2 bases and J by 5 bases, with 3 bases between them. The CDR3 has 12 residues.

This clonotype was counted only a few times. J is TRBJ1-1 and V is TRBV10-2; D unresolved. The V end was cut by 10 bases, the J end by 11 bases, with 8 bases between. The germline V gene encodes CDR1 WSHSY and CDR2 SAAADI. The CDR3 length is 8 residues. This CDR3 is CANVGAFF. In DNA form, the CDR3 reads TGCGCCAACGTTGGGGCTTTCTTT.

This chain uses TRBV15 with TRBJ2-5; TRBD1 is a possible D gene (6 bases). CDR3 size: 15 residues. The germline V gene encodes CDR1 LNHNV and CDR2 YYDKDF (reference sequence). V lost 0 bases and J 3 bases, leaving 11 bases between the germline ends. Written as DNA, the CDR3 is TGTGCCACCAGCAGAGATGGACAGTCAAAAGAGACCCAGTACTTC. It yields the protein CATSRDGQSKETQYF.

The rearrangement joins TRBV27 to TRBJ1-5; D call uncertain. The CDR3 sequence is 15 residues long. Germline V CDR1 and CDR2: MNHEY, SMNVEV (reference sequence). V shed 2 bases and J shed 2 bases, with 10 bases lying between them. The CDR3 nucleotides are TGTGCCAGCAGTTTAGCAGGAAGCGGCAATCAGCCCCAGCATTTT. It translates to CASSLAGSGNQPQHF.

This clonotype has just a few counts. The rearrangement uses TRBV6-6 and TRBJ2-7, with 8 bases matching TRBD2. The V gene end was trimmed by 6 bases and the J gene end by 2 bases; junction bases not matched to a gene: 6. The CDR3 runs 14 residues. Germline assignment: CDR1 MNHNY and CDR2 SVGAGI (reference sequence). The DNA of the CDR3 is TGTGCCAGCAGCTTTACTAGCGGAACCTACGAGCAGTACTTC. Residues: CASSFTSGTYEQYF.

The chain couples TRBV6-5 to TRBJ2-2, with D unresolved. This CDR3 comprises 14 residues. V lost 0 bases to trimming and J lost 0 bases, with 2 bases between them. The V gene's germline CDR1 is MNHEY and CDR2 SVGAGI. CDR3 sequence reads: CASSYSTNTGELFF. The CDR3 DNA is TGTGCCAGCAGTTACTCGACGAACACCGGGGAGCTGTTTTTT.

V and J are TRBV29-1 and TRBJ1-2, with D tentatively TRBD1 (5 bases). The CDR3 length is 13 residues. The V end lost 3 bases, the J end lost 5 bases, and 13 bases lay between the germline ends. Germline CDR1 reads SQVTM; CDR2 reads ANQGSEA. CDR3 region: CSVDEGSGYGYTF. CDR3 coding DNA: TGCAGCGTTGACGAGGGGTCTGGTTATGGCTACACCTTC. Together with reference TRBV29-1 and TRBJ1-2, the CDR3 gives the full variable domain: SAVISQKPSRDICQRGTSLTIQCQVDSQVTMMFWYRQQPGQSLTLIATANQGSEATYESGFVIDKFPISRPNLTFSTLTVSNMSPEDSSIYLCSVDEGSGYGYTFGSGTRLTVV.

DNA for the CDR3: TGTGCCAGCAGTGGAATAAATTGGAGCAATCAGCCCCAGCATTTT. This sequence encodes CASSGINWSNQPQHF. The rearrangement joins TRBV6-1 to TRBJ1-5; D uncertain. The V and J ends lost 4 bases and 1 base respectively, with 11 bases between them. The CDR3 is made up of 15 amino acids. Germline-derived CDR1 and CDR2 are MNHNS and SASEGT.

This chain joins TRBV27 and TRBJ1-2; no clear D. The germline V gene has CDR1 MNHEY and CDR2 SMNVEV (reference sequence). The CDR3 contains 13 residues. Trimming removed 0 bases from V and 5 bases from J, with 7 bases in between. CDR3 in amino acids: CASSLSVLYGYTF. CDR3 DNA sequence: TGTGCCAGCAGTTTATCCGTCTTATATGGCTACACCTTC.

The gene calls are TRBV29-1 and TRBJ2-7; the D gene is possibly TRBD2 (6 bases). CDR3 length: 16 amino acids. The germline CDR1 and CDR2 sequences are SQVTM and ANQGSEA. V dropped 1 base and J dropped 5 bases, with 21 bases sitting between them. The chain's CDR3 is CSVEAPEGREGHEQYF. In DNA form, the CDR3 reads TGCAGCGTTGAAGCGCCGGAGGGCAGGGAAGGCCACGAGCAGTACTTC.

This chain uses TRBV12-3 or TRBV12-4 with TRBJ2-7; possible D gene TRBD2, 6 bases. This CDR3 has 16 residues. V was clipped by 5 bases and J by 1 base, with 18 bases between them. The CDR3 protein is CASSPGSGAASYEQYF. For the CDR3, the DNA is TGTGCCAGCAGTCCCGGGTCGGGAGCAGCATCCTACGAGCAGTACTTC.

The chain couples TRBV29-1 to TRBJ2-7; possibly TRBD1 for D (7 bases). CDR1 and CDR2 (germline): SQVTM, ANQGSEA. This CDR3 has 16 residues. Trimming took off 4 bases at V and 1 base at J, with 20 bases between the two ends. CDR3 bases: TGCAGCGTTGGGGAAGGAGGGACAGCCTCTTCCTACGAGCAGTACTTC. It yields the protein CSVGEGGTASSYEQYF.

The chain is built from TRBV9 and TRBJ1-2; TRBD1 matches at 7 bases. Trimming cost V 3 bases and J 6 bases; bases outside gene matches: 2. Germline V gene lookup returns CDR1 SGDLS and CDR2 YYNGEE. The CDR3 length is 12 residues. CDR3 sequence: CASSDRGDGYTF. The CDR3, as DNA: TGTGCCAGCAGCGACAGGGGTGATGGCTACACCTTC.

The chain couples TRBV5-1 to TRBJ2-3, with 11 bases fitting TRBD2. Trimming removed 3 bases from V and 4 bases from J; junction bases left unmatched: 13. CDR3 length: 18 amino acids. CDR1 and CDR2 from the germline V gene are SGHRS and YFSETQ. The CDR3 protein is CASSWSSGGIAVADTQYF. Written as DNA, the CDR3 is TGCGCCAGCAGCTGGTCTAGCGGGGGGATAGCGGTGGCAGATACGCAGTATTTT.

The rearrangement joins TRBV5-1 to TRBJ2-7; TRBD1 aligns across 8 bases. The CDR3 is 14 residues long. Germline-derived CDR1 and CDR2 are SGHRS and YFSETQ. The ends lost 4 bases at V and 2 bases at J; junction bases unmatched: 5. CDR3 loop: CASSEGQVTYEQYF. CDR3 sequence (DNA): TGCGCCAGCAGCGAGGGACAGGTCACCTACGAGCAGTACTTC.

This clonotype was recorded a few times. J is TRBJ2-7 and V is TRBV29-1, with unresolved D. Germline assignment: CDR1 SQVTM and CDR2 ANQGSEA. V gave up 4 bases and J gave up 6 bases, with 7 bases separating them. This CDR3 contains 10 residues. The CDR3, as DNA: TGCAGCGTTGTCGTAGTCGAGCAGTACTTC. The encoded protein is CSVVVVEQYF.